Reported below is one T cell receptor beta chain. The antigen is undetermined. The same CDR3 is also encoded by other DNA sequences in this sample. Trimming took 5 bases from V and 4 from J, leaving 11 bases between them. CDR3 length equals 13 residues. From germline, CDR1 is SGHVS and CDR2 FQNEAQ. Per sample, 95,000 to 100,000 TCR templates were assayed. This table comes from immunoSEQ multiplex PCR, and its TCRdb copy is limited to in-frame clones, with some not included. The data contain 95,000 to 110,000 clones, 93% of them singletons. This record belongs to a study of siplizumab effects on memory and regulatory T cells. Study results and limitations: Alloreactive sequences tracing back to unstimulated CD4+ memory cells were significantly reduced by siplizumab. Confirmation was lacking for the suppressive function of proliferating Tregs derived from siplizumab cultures. Roughly 75-96% of proliferating CD4+ or CD8+ clones defied assignment to a naive or memory phenotype.

The chain employs TRBV7-8 and TRBJ1-1, with D possibly TRBD1 on 5 matching bases. The receptor comes from a human donor in good health. The source material was Tregs sorted from blood. DNA of the CDR3: TGTGCCAGCAGCCTGGGGGGTGCCACTGAAGCTTTCTTT. It codes for CASSLGGATEAFF.